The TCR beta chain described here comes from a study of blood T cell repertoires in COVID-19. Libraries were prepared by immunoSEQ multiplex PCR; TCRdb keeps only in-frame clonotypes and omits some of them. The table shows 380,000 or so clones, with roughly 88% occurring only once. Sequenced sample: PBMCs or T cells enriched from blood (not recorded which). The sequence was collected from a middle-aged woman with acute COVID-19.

CDR3 nucleotide sequence: TGTGCCTGGAGTGTACTCCCTTACTCTGGAAACACCATATATTTT. Its protein is CAWSVLPYSGNTIYF. This chain connects TRBV30 to TRBJ1-3; D unresolved. Trimming removed 0 bases at V and 0 bases at J, with 9 bases between. In germline, CDR1 is GTSNPN, CDR2 SVGIG (reference sequence). This CDR3 has 15 amino acids. The variable domain in full, completed from reference TRBV30 and TRBJ1-3, reads SQTIHQWPATLVQPVGSPLSLECTVEGTSNPNLYWYRQAAGRGLQLLFYSVGIGQISSEVPQNLSASRPQDRQFILSSKKLLLSDSGFYLCAWSVLPYSGNTIYFGEGSWLTVV.